The next 14 T cell receptor beta chains were all read from a single sample in a study of blood T cell repertoires in COVID-19 (dated by TCRdb to about 2020). The method behind the library was the immunoSEQ multiplex PCR assay. The table was pulled from immuneACCESS by TCRdb, which kept in-frame rearrangements only. Such tables lose some clones; where checked, under half of the loss comes from unresolved V genes, and the rest has no known cause. Counted in this sample were about 87,000 clones; more than 75% of them appeared once. The top ten hold roughly 7.1% of the sample. Specimen: peripheral blood. These receptors were obtained from a human donor with acute or convalescent COVID-19. The donor label of this sample is uncertain.

The chain employs TRBV3-1 (or the pseudogene TRBV3-2) and TRBJ2-1, with D possibly TRBD1 on 6 matching bases. The ends were cut back, 2 bases at V and 7 bases at J, with 12 bases in the middle. Germline V lookup: CDR1 LGHDT, CDR2 YNNKEL (reference sequence). The CDR3 length is 14 residues. CDR3 loop: CASSQQAGVNEQFF. The CDR3, as DNA: TGTGCCAGCAGCCAACAGGCAGGGGTTAATGAGCAGTTCTTC.

The J gene is TRBJ1-5, the V gene TRBV4-1; D is possibly TRBD1 (5 bases). This CDR3 spans 16 amino acids. Trimming shortened V by 4 bases and J by 2 bases, and 15 bases separated the two germline ends. Per germline, CDR1 MGHRA and CDR2 YSYEKL. The CDR3 coding sequence is TGCGCCAGCAGCCCCCGACAGTCCGCGGGCAATCAGCCCCAGCATTTT. This translates into CASSPRQSAGNQPQHF.

The J gene is TRBJ2-1, the V gene TRBV19; possibly TRBD1 for D (6 bases). The length of the CDR3 is 15 residues. The ends were cut back, 3 bases at V and 4 bases at J, with 13 bases in the middle. Germline CDR1 reads LNHDA; CDR2 reads SQIVND (reference sequence). CDR3 amino acids: CASSITGHQYNEQFF. CDR3 DNA sequence: TGTGCCAGTAGTATTACGGGACACCAGTACAATGAGCAGTTCTTC.

The V gene is TRBV30, the J gene TRBJ2-5; D ambiguous. This CDR3 comprises 12 residues. The germline V gene encodes CDR1 GTSNPN and CDR2 SVGIG (reference sequence). Trimming took 2 bases from V and 5 from J, leaving 9 bases between them. The CDR3 sequence is CAWSLGVETQYF. The CDR3 region has the DNA TGTGCCTGGAGTTTGGGCGTCGAGACCCAGTACTTC.

The chain uses TRBV5-1 and TRBJ1-1; possible D gene TRBD1, 5 bases. V lost 4 bases to trimming and J lost 6 bases, with 16 bases between them. The CDR3 runs to 14 residues. Germline V gene sequence: CDR1 SGHRS, CDR2 YFSETQ. The chain's CDR3 is CASSTGQGRAEAFF. CDR3 in DNA: TGCGCCAGCAGCACCGGGCAGGGAAGGGCTGAAGCTTTCTTT. The whole variable domain, filled in from reference TRBV5-1 and TRBJ1-1, reads KAGVTQTPRYLIKTRGQQVTLSCSPISGHRSVSWYQQTPGQGLQFLFEYFSETQRNKGNFPGRFSGRQFSNSRSEMNVSTLELGDSALYLCASSTGQGRAEAFFGQGTRLTVV.

This chain uses TRBV2 with TRBJ1-2; D gene ambiguous. The germline V gene has CDR1 SNHLY and CDR2 FYNNEI. The V and J ends lost 10 bases and 3 bases respectively, with 12 bases between them. The CDR3 has 12 amino acids. For the CDR3, the DNA is TGTGCCATCGACGGGAAGTACTATGGCTACACCTTC. It is translated as CAIDGKYYGYTF.

This chain links TRBV6-1 with TRBJ2-7; D uncertain. The length of the CDR3 is 14 residues. Germline CDR1 and CDR2: MNHNS and SASEGT. Trimming shortened V by 1 base and J by 3 bases, and 10 bases separated the two germline ends. CDR3 bases: TGTGCCAGCAGTGAAGGGCCTTTACGCTACGAGCAGTACTTC. Protein product: CASSEGPLRYEQYF.

The chain employs TRBV7-9 and TRBJ1-1; D unclear. The CDR3 spans 14 residues. CDR1 is SEHNR and CDR2 is FQNEAQ in the germline V gene (reference sequence). V was cut by 5 bases and J by 1 base, with 11 bases left in between. The CDR3 region is CASSTHRANTEAFF. CDR3 bases: TGTGCCAGCAGCACCCACAGAGCGAACACTGAAGCTTTCTTT.

The genes are TRBV5-1 and TRBJ1-1, with TRBD1 matching over 10 bases. In germline, CDR1 is SGHRS, CDR2 YFSETQ. The V and J ends lost 0 bases and 4 bases, in that order; junction bases with no gene match: 9. The CDR3 is made up of 17 amino acids. The CDR3 loop is CASSLGQGAGLGTEAFF. CDR3 in DNA: TGCGCCAGCAGCTTGGGACAGGGGGCAGGGTTGGGCACTGAAGCTTTCTTT. Full variable domain (outside the CDR3, taken from reference TRBV5-1 and TRBJ1-1): KAGVTQTPRYLIKTRGQQVTLSCSPISGHRSVSWYQQTPGQGLQFLFEYFSETQRNKGNFPGRFSGRQFSNSRSEMNVSTLELGDSALYLCASSLGQGAGLGTEAFFGQGTRLTVV.

The chain is built from TRBV25-1 and TRBJ2-7; 7 bases map to TRBD1. The CDR3 consists of 18 residues. Germline V lookup: CDR1 MGHDK, CDR2 SYGVNS. Trimming cost V 1 base and J 7 bases; bases outside gene matches: 19. The CDR3 coding sequence is TGTGCCAGCAGTGAATGGAACCAAGGGGGCGGAGGCTTCCCGGAGCAGTACTTC. Translated, it gives CASSEWNQGGGGFPEQYF.

The chain has TRBV30 and TRBJ1-2; possible D gene TRBD1, 6 bases. The V and J ends lost 2 bases and 4 bases respectively, with 14 bases between them. The CDR3 is 14 amino acids. The germline V gene has CDR1 GTSNPN and CDR2 SVGIG (reference sequence). CDR3 nucleotide sequence: TGTGCCTGGAGTAGGGGCCGGACAGCCTATGGCTACACCTTC. Residues: CAWSRGRTAYGYTF.

Notes on this clone: Compared with germline, one end of the junction differs, possibly owing to a read error. Other DNA sequences in the same sample also yield this CDR3. The rearrangement uses TRBV6-2 or TRBV6-3 and TRBJ1-3, with D hard to call. This CDR3 contains 14 residues. In germline, CDR1 is MNHEY, CDR2 SVGEGT. Here the CDR3 reads CASSYGLTGNTIYF. The CDR3, as DNA: TGTGCCAGCAGTTACGGCCTGACTGGGAACACCATATATTTT.

The rearrangement uses TRBV6-5 and TRBJ2-7, with 9 nucleotides matching TRBD2. V trimming: 6 bases; J trimming: 3 bases; junction bases outside the gene matches: 6. The CDR3 is made up of 14 amino acids. In germline, CDR1 is MNHEY, CDR2 SVGAGI. The CDR3: CASRERGVGYEQYF. CDR3 in DNA: TGTGCCAGCAGGGAGCGGGGGGTTGGCTACGAGCAGTACTTC.

The V and J genes are TRBV6-5 and TRBJ2-7; 11 bases match TRBD1. CDR1 and CDR2 (germline): MNHEY, SVGAGI. With 6 bases clipped from V and 3 bases from J, the junction kept 4 bases outside the gene matches. The CDR3 loop spans 14 amino acids. The CDR3 region has the DNA TGTGCCAGCAGACGGACAGGGGGCGGCTACGAGCAGTACTTC. This gives the protein CASRRTGGGYEQYF.